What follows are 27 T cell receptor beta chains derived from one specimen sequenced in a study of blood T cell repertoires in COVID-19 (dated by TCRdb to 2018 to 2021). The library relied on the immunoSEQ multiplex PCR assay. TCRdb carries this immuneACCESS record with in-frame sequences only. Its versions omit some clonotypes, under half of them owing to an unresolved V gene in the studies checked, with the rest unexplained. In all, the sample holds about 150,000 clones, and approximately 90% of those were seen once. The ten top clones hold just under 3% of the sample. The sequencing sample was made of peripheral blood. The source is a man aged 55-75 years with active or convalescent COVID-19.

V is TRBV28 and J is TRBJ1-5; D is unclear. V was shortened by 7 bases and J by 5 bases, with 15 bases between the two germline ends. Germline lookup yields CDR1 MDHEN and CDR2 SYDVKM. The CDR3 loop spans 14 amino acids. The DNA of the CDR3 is TGTGCCAGCACCACCCGGGAGACCCATCAGCCCCAGCATTTT. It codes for CASTTRETHQPQHF.

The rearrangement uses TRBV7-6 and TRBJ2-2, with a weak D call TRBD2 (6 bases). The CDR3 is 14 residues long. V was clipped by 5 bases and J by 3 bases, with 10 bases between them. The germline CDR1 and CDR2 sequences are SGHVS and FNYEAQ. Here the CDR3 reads CASSPGLYTGELFF. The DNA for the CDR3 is TGTGCCAGCAGCCCGGGACTTTACACCGGGGAGCTGTTTTTT.

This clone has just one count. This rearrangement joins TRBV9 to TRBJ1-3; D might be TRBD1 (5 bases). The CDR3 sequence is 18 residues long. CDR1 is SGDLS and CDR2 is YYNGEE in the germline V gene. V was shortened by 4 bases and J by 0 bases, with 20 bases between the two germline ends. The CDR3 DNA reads TGTGCCAGCAGCCCCTCCGCTCGGGGGTTTTCCTCTGGAAACACCATATATTTT. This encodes CASSPSARGFSSGNTIYF.

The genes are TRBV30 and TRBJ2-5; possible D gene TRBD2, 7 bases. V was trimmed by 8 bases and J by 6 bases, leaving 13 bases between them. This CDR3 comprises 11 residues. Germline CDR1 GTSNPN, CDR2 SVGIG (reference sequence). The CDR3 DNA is TGTGCCGGGGGGGGCCGGAAGACCCAGTACTTC. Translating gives CAGGGRKTQYF.

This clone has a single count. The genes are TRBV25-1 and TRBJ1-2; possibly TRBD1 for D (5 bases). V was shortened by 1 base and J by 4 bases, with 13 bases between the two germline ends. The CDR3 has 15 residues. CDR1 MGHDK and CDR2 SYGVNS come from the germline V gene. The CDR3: CASSESGGRIYGYTF. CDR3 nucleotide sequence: TGTGCCAGCAGTGAATCGGGGGGACGGATCTATGGCTACACCTTC.

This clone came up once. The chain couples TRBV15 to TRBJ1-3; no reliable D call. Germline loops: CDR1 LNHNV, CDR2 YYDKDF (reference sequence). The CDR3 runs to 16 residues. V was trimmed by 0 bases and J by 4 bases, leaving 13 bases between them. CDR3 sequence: CATSRDGRGLGNTIYF. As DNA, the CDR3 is TGTGCCACCAGCAGAGATGGGAGAGGGTTAGGAAACACCATATATTTT.

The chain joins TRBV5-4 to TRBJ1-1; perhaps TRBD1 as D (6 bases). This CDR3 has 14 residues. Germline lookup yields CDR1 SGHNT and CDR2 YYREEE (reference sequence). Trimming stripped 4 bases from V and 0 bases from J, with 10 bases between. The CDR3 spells CASSLGAVNTEAFF. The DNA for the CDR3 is TGTGCCAGCAGCCTGGGGGCCGTGAACACTGAAGCTTTCTTT. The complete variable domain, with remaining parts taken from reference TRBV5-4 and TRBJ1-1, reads ETGVTQSPTHLIKTRGQQVTLRCSSQSGHNTVSWYQQALGQGPQFIFQYYREEENGRGNFPPRFSGLQFPNYSSELNVNALELDDSALYLCASSLGAVNTEAFFGQGTRLTVV.

The CDR3 bases are TGCGCCAGCAGCACTACAGGGAGCTCCTATAATTCACCCCTCCACTTT. This encodes CASSTTGSSYNSPLHF. V is TRBV4-3 and J is TRBJ1-6; the D gene is possibly TRBD1 (6 bases). V lost 5 bases and J lost 0, with 11 bases in between. The CDR3 covers 16 residues. CDR1 and CDR2 from the germline V gene are LGHNA and YSLEER.

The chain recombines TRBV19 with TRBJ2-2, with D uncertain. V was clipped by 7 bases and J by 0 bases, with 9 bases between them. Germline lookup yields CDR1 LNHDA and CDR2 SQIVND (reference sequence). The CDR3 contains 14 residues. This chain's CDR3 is CASKPGANTGELFF. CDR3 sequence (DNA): TGTGCCAGTAAACCAGGCGCGAACACCGGGGAGCTGTTTTTT.

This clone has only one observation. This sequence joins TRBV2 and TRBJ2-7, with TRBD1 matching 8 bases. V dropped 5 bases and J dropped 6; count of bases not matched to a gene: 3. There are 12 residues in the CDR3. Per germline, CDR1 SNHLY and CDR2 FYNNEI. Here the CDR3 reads CASSTDRAEQYF. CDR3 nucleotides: TGTGCCAGCAGTACGGACAGGGCCGAGCAGTACTTC.

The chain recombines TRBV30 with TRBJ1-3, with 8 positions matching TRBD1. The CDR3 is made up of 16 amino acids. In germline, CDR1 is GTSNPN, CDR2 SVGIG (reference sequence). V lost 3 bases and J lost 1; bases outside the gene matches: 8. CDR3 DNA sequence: TGTGCCTGGAGCTTAGGACAGGGTTTGTCTGGAAACACCATATATTTT. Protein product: CAWSLGQGLSGNTIYF.

CDR3 sequence reads: CASSQAGQYYGYTF. CDR3 nucleotide sequence: TGTGCCAGCAGCCAGGCGGGGCAGTACTATGGCTACACCTTC. The rearrangement uses TRBV6-6 and TRBJ1-2, with D possibly being TRBD1 (5 bases). The CDR3 consists of 14 residues. Germline V lookup: CDR1 MNHNY, CDR2 SVGAGI (reference sequence). With 6 bases removed from V and 3 bases from J, the gap between germline ends came to 14 bases.

CDR3 amino acids: CASSLDSSGNTIYF. In DNA, the CDR3 is TGTGCCAGTAGCCTTGACAGTTCTGGAAACACCATATATTTT. The chain joins TRBV19 to TRBJ1-3; a possible D gene is TRBD1 (5 bases). This CDR3 comprises 14 residues. With 6 bases removed from V and 1 base from J, the gap between germline ends came to 10 bases. Looked up from germline, CDR1 is LNHDA and CDR2 is SQIVND (reference sequence).

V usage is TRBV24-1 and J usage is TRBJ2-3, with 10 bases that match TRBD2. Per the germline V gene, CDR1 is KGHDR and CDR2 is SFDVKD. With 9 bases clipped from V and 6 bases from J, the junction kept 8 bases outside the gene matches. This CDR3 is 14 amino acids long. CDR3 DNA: TGTGCCACCTTTAGCGGGAGGTTTACGGATACGCAGTATTTT. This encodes CATFSGRFTDTQYF.

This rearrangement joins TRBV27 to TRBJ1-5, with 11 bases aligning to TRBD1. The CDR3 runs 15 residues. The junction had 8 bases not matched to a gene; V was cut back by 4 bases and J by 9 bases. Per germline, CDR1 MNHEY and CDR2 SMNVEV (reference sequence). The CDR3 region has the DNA TGTGCCAGCAGTTCCCTTGGACAGGGGGCTGGGCCCCAGCATTTT. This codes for CASSSLGQGAGPQHF.

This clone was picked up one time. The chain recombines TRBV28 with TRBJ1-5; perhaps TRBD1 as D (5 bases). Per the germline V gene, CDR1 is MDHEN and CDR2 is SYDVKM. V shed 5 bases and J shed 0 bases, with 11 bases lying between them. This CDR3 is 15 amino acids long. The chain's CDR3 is CASSPDIDSNQPQHF. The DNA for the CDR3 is TGTGCCAGCAGTCCGGACATAGATAGCAATCAGCCCCAGCATTTT.

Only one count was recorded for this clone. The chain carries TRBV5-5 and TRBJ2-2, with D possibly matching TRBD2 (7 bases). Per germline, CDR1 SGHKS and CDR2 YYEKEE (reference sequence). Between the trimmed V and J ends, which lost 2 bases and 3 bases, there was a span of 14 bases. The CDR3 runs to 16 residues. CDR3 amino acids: CASSFRQGRDTGELFF. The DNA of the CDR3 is TGTGCCAGCAGCTTTCGGCAGGGGAGGGACACCGGGGAGCTGTTTTTT.

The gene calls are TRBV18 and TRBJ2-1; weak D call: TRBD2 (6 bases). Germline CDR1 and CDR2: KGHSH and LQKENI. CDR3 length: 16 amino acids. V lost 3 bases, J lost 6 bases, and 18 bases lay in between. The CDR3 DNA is TGTGCCAGCTCACCTAGTTATCCGGGAGTCACCAATGAGCAGTTCTTC. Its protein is CASSPSYPGVTNEQFF.

Here the CDR3 reads CASSMRGQGARNSPLHF. The CDR3 DNA follows: TGTGCCAGTAGTATGAGGGGACAGGGGGCGCGTAATTCACCCCTCCACTTT. The V call is TRBV19, the J call TRBJ1-6; 12 positions match TRBD1. The germline V gene encodes CDR1 LNHDA and CDR2 SQIVND (reference sequence). With 3 bases clipped from V and 6 bases from J, the junction kept 6 bases outside the gene matches. This CDR3 comprises 17 residues.

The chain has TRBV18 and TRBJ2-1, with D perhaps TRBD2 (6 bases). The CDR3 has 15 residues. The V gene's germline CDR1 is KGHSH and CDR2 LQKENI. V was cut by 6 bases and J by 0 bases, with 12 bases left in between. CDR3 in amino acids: CASSPGRGSYNEQFF. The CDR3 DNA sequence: TGTGCCAGCTCCCCAGGGCGGGGCTCCTACAATGAGCAGTTCTTC.

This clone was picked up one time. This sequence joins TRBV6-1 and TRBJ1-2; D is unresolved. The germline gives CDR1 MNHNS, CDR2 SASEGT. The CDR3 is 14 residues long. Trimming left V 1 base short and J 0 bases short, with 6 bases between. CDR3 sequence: CASSEETANYGYTF. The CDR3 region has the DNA TGTGCCAGCAGTGAAGAAACAGCTAACTATGGCTACACCTTC.

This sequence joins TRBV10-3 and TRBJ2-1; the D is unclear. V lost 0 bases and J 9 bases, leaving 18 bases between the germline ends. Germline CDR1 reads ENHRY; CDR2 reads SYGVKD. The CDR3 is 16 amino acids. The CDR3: CAISESDRHKMGEQFF. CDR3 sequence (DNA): TGTGCCATCAGTGAGTCAGACCGACACAAGATGGGTGAGCAGTTCTTC.

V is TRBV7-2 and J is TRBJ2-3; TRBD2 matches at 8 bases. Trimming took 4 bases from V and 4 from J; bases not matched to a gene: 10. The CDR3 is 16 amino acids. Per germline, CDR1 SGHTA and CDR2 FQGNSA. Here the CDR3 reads CASSYLGSGIADTQYF. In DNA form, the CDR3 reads TGTGCCAGCAGCTATTTGGGTAGCGGGATTGCAGATACGCAGTATTTT.

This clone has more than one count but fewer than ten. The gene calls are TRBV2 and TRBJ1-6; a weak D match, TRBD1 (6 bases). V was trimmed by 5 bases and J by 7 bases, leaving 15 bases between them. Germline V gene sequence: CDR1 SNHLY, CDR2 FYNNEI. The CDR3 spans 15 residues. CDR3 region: CASSLGRGNNSPLHF. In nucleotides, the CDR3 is TGTGCCAGCAGTCTGGGCAGGGGAAACAATTCACCCCTCCACTTT.

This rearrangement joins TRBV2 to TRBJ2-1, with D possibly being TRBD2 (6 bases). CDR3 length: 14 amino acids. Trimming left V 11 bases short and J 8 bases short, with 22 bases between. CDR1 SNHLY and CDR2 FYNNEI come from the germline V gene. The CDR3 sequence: CAVRLEVDTHEQFF. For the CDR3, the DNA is TGTGCCGTCCGACTAGAAGTGGACACCCATGAGCAGTTCTTC.

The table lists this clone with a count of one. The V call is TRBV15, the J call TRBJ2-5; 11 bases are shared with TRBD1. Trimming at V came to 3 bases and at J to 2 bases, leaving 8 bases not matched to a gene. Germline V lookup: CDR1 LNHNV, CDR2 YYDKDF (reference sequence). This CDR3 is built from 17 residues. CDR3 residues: CATSRLGQGARQETQYF. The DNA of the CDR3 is TGTGCCACCAGCAGGTTAGGACAGGGGGCGAGGCAAGAGACCCAGTACTTC.

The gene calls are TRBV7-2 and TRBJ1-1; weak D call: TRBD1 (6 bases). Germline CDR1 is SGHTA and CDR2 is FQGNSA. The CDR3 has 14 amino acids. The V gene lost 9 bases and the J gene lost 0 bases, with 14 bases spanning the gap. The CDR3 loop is CARRRGQMNTEAFF. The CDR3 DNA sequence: TGTGCCAGGCGGCGGGGGCAGATGAACACTGAAGCTTTCTTT.